This T cell receptor (beta chain) derives from a study of vaccination and CD4 T cells after COVID-19. This clonotype has more than one count but fewer than ten. Its antigen is not identified. The treatment denotes: roughly 10-day PBMC culture with coronavirus spike peptide pools or control peptides (ViraFEST assay). Sequencing of the DNA from cultured CD4+ T cells was carried out with the Oncomine TCR Beta short-read assay. TCRdb re-derived calls from the PCR reads in MiXCR, one entry per CDR3 protein. Here the sample spans 20,000 to 25,000 distinct CDR3 sequences, 38% being singletons. Sequencing was performed on CD4+ T cells from blood, cultured in vitro, taken before SARS-CoV-2 vaccination. This clonotype was obtained from a human donor who had recovered from COVID-19.

CDR3 nucleotide sequence: TGTGCCACCAGTGACTCCGGGACTAGCGGGACCAACTACAATGAGCAGTTCTTC. Its translation: CATSDSGTSGTNYNEQFF. J is TRBJ2-1 and V is TRBV24-1; 13 nucleotides agree with TRBD2. The CDR3 runs to 18 residues. Germline CDR1 is KGHDR and CDR2 is SFDVKD. The ends lost 4 bases at V and 3 bases at J; junction bases unmatched: 8.